These 10 T cell receptor beta chains came from one sample sequenced in a study of blood T cell repertoires in COVID-19. Clones were sequenced by immunoSEQ multiplex PCR, and TCRdb holds only the in-frame ones, with some missing. The repertoire holds over 300,000 clones, with 70% to 90% as singletons. The sequencing input was PBMCs or T cells enriched from blood (not recorded which). These TCRs come from a man aged 25 to 40 who had recovered from COVID-19.

V usage is TRBV6-5 and J usage is TRBJ1-5; 8 bases fit TRBD1. V lost 7 bases and J lost 5; bases outside the gene matches: 10. The CDR3 is made up of 15 amino acids. The germline V gene has CDR1 MNHEY and CDR2 SVGAGI. The CDR3, as DNA: TGTGCCAGCAATCTTCGGGACAGGCGACATCAGCCCCAGCATTTT. Amino acids: CASNLRDRRHQPQHF.

The table lists this clone with a few counts. The rearrangement links TRBV5-1 to TRBJ2-7; D unresolved. CDR3 length equals 13 residues. The germline V and J ends were trimmed by 4 bases and 0 bases, with 8 bases remaining between them. CDR1 and CDR2 (germline): SGHRS, YFSETQ. The CDR3 region has the DNA TGCGCCAGCAGCCCTACAGTCTCCTACGAGCAGTACTTC. Translating it yields CASSPTVSYEQYF.

The chain combines TRBV2 with TRBJ2-5; TRBD1 matches 7 bases. The CDR3 is 16 residues long. After removal of 0 bases from V and 1 base from J, the junction contained 5 bases not matched to a gene. Per germline, CDR1 SNHLY and CDR2 FYNNEI. The CDR3 loop reads CASSEARGGPQETQYF. In DNA form, the CDR3 reads TGTGCCAGCAGTGAAGCGCGAGGGGGCCCCCAAGAGACCCAGTACTTC. Filled out from reference TRBV2 and TRBJ2-5, the complete variable domain reads EPEVTQTPSHQVTQMGQEVILRCVPISNHLYFYWYRQILGQKVEFLVSFYNNEISEKSEIFDDQFSVERPDGSNFTLKIRSTKLEDSAMYFCASSEARGGPQETQYFGPGTRLLVL.

This clone occurred once. The gene calls are TRBV24-1 and TRBJ1-1; maybe TRBD1 (6 bases). This CDR3 has 15 residues. Germline V lookup: CDR1 KGHDR, CDR2 SFDVKD. Trimming removed 3 bases at V and 1 base at J, with 11 bases between. For the CDR3, the DNA is TGTGCCACCAGTGATCCCCCGACAGGGAACACTGAAGCTTTCTTT. Its translation is CATSDPPTGNTEAFF.

J is TRBJ2-7 and V is TRBV7-9; 9 bases agree with TRBD1. This CDR3 has 18 amino acids. V lost 6 bases and J lost 2; bases outside the gene matches: 17. Germline V gene lookup returns CDR1 SEHNR and CDR2 FQNEAQ (reference sequence). CDR3 amino acids: CASRFIDPGTGRTYEQYF. Here the CDR3 DNA reads TGTGCCAGCAGATTTATAGACCCCGGGACAGGGAGGACCTACGAGCAGTACTTC.

The rearrangement joins TRBV6-5 to TRBJ2-3, with D possibly matching TRBD2 (6 bases). The CDR3 is 13 amino acids. Trimming took 10 bases from V and 1 from J, leaving 12 bases between them. CDR1 and CDR2 (germline): MNHEY, SVGAGI. The CDR3 bases are TGTGCCACTCGGCGGGGTGGCACAGATACGCAGTATTTT. Its translation is CATRRGGTDTQYF.

The CDR3 DNA is TGTGCCAACAGCTCTGGGTCGGGATACGAGCAGTACTTC. It codes for CANSSGSGYEQYF. This rearrangement joins TRBV28 to TRBJ2-7, with D tentatively TRBD2 (5 bases). The CDR3 consists of 13 residues. Germline V gene data show CDR1 as MDHEN and CDR2 as SYDVKM. The V gene lost 10 bases and the J gene lost 4 bases, with 17 bases spanning the gap.

The chain combines TRBV29-1 with TRBJ1-3; TRBD1 might be the D (5 bases). CDR3 size: 14 residues. V lost 5 bases and J lost 0, with 11 bases in between. Germline V CDR1 and CDR2: SQVTM, ANQGSEA. The CDR3 loop is CSVQRTNSGNTIYF. The CDR3 region has the DNA TGCAGCGTTCAAAGGACAAACTCTGGAAACACCATATATTTT.

The V gene is TRBV5-6, the J gene TRBJ1-2; 10 bases map to TRBD1. V lost 7 bases and J lost 8; bases outside the gene matches: 8. CDR1 and CDR2 (germline): SGHDT, YYEEEE. The CDR3 is made up of 13 amino acids. CDR3 in amino acids: CASYGTGARGYTF. CDR3 DNA: TGTGCCAGCTACGGGACAGGGGCGAGGGGCTACACCTTC.

The J gene is TRBJ2-3, the V gene TRBV11-2; D possibly corresponds to TRBD2 (6 bases). The CDR3 is made up of 15 amino acids. V was trimmed by 3 bases and J by 0 bases, leaving 10 bases between them. Germline loops: CDR1 SGHAT, CDR2 FQNNGV. CDR3 sequence (DNA): TGTGCCAGCAGCTTGCGGGGTACTAGCACAGATACGCAGTATTTT. Translated: CASSLRGTSTDTQYF.